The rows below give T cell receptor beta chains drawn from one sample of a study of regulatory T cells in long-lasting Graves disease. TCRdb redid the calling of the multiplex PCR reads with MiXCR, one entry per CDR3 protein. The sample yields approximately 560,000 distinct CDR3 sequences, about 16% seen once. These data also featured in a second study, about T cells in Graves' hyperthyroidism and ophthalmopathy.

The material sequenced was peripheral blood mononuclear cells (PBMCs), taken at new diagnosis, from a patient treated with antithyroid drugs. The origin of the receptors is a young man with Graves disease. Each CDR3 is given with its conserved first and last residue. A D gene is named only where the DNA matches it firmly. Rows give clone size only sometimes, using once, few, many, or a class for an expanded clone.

TGCAGTGCTAGAGATCAATCCCGAGCGCTATCCTACGAGCAGTACTTC	CSARDQSRALSYEQYF	many	NA	TRBJ2-7	TRBV20-1
TGTGCCTGGGGACAGGGGGCGGGAAGCAATCAGCCCCAGCATTTT	CAWGQGAGSNQPQHF	few	TRBD1	TRBJ1-5	TRBV30
TGTGCCAGCAGCTGGGGGGGAGGACACAATGAGCAGTTCTTC	CASSWGGGHNEQFF	few	TRBD2	TRBJ2-1	TRBV7-3
TGCGCCAGCAGCTCCTCTTACAGGGGTGAGACCCAGTACTTC	CASSSSYRGETQYF	NA	TRBD1	TRBJ2-5	TRBV5-1
TGTGCCAGCAGCCCCGTTGGAAGGGCAGATACGCAGTATTTT	CASSPVGRADTQYF	NA	NA	TRBJ2-3	TRBV9
TGTGCCAGCAGCCCGCGAAGGAAGGGTTGGGGACACACTGAAGCTTTCTTT	CASSPRRKGWGHTEAFF	NA	NA	TRBJ1-1	TRBV7-9
TGTGCCAGCTCACCTCGGTTTAGCGGGATAACGAATGAGCAGTTCTTC	CASSPRFSGITNEQFF	many	TRBD2	TRBJ2-1	TRBV18
TGTGCCAGCAGTAATCAGGGGAACACTGAAGCTTTCTTT	CASSNQGNTEAFF	many	NA	TRBJ1-1	TRBV27
TGTGCCAGCAGTTTATCAGGGGGGTCGGTGGCTGGCTACACCTTC	CASSLSGGSVAGYTF	NA	NA	TRBJ1-2	TRBV27
TGTGCCAGCAGCTCCCCGGGGCACAATGAGCAGTTCTTC	CASSSPGHNEQFF	few	NA	TRBJ2-1	TRBV27
TGCAGCGTTGTATTACGGGAATCCAATGAGCAGTTCTTC	CSVVLRESNEQFF	NA	NA	TRBJ2-1	TRBV29-1
TGCAGCGTTGTGGCGACGGGGAACCACTACGAGCAGTACTTC	CSVVATGNHYEQYF	many	NA	TRBJ2-7	TRBV29-1
TGTGCCTGGTCCACGGGACAGGGGGGGGAGACCCAGTACTTC	CAWSTGQGGETQYF	NA	TRBD1	TRBJ2-5	TRBV30
TGTGCCAGCAGAGGTCGGGGTATGAACACTGAAGCTTTCTTT	CASRGRGMNTEAFF	NA	NA	TRBJ1-1	TRBV27
TGCAGTGCTAGAGATATTGCGGGAGGGGCCGGGAATGAGCAGTTCTTC	CSARDIAGGAGNEQFF	NA	TRBD2	TRBJ2-1	TRBV20-1
TGTGCCAGCAGCCAGCGGCCGGGACTAGCGGGATCTGGGGAGCAGTTCTTC	CASSQRPGLAGSGEQFF	few	TRBD2	TRBJ2-1	TRBV14
TGTGCCAGCAGGGGGCTGGCTGGGACTAGCGGGAGTAGGGGCTACAATGAGCAGTTCTTC	CASRGLAGTSGSRGYNEQFF	many	TRBD2	TRBJ2-1	TRBV12-3/TRBV12-4
TGTGCCAGCAGCGTATTGGGGGATCACACCGGGGAGCTGTTTTTT	CASSVLGDHTGELFF	few	NA	TRBJ2-2	TRBV9
TGTGCCAGCAGCGCCAAAGACTACACAGATACGCAGTATTTT	CASSAKDYTDTQYF	NA	NA	TRBJ2-3	TRBV9
TGTGCCAGCAGCTTACCGGGCCCTTACAATGAGCAGTTCTTC	CASSLPGPYNEQFF	few	NA	TRBJ2-1	TRBV7-3
TGTGCCACCAGTGATCCTGCTAGCGGGGACTTTCTAAGCACAGATACGCAGTATTTT	CATSDPASGDFLSTDTQYF	many	TRBD2	TRBJ2-3	TRBV24-1
TGTGCTAGTGGATACGACTCCAGCACAGATACGCAGTATTTT	CASGYDSSTDTQYF	many	NA	TRBJ2-3	TRBV12-5
TGCAGTGCTAAATCGGACAGACCGCCTTTTCCTAACTATGGCTACACCTTC	CSAKSDRPPFPNYGYTF	few	NA	TRBJ1-2	TRBV20-1
TGTGCCTGGAGTGGACTAGCGGGACCTACCTACGAGCAGTACTTC	CAWSGLAGPTYEQYF	NA	TRBD2	TRBJ2-7	TRBV30
TGTGCCAGCAGCCCGGAGGGAATCATTTGGCGGGAGCGAGGCGGGATTCCCAAAAACATTCAGTACTTC	CASSPEGIIWRERGGIPKNIQYF	NA	TRBD2	TRBJ2-4	TRBV7-9
TGTGCCAGCAGTGAATTAGCGGGGGCAAGCTCCTACGAGCAGTACTTC	CASSELAGASSYEQYF	NA	TRBD2	TRBJ2-7	TRBV6-1
TGTGCCAGCAGCGTAGTAATCACAGATACGCAGTATTTT	CASSVVITDTQYF	NA	NA	TRBJ2-3	TRBV9
TGTGCCAGCAGCTCCGCCGGACAGGGGCGTCAGCCCCAGCATTTT	CASSSAGQGRQPQHF	many	TRBD1	TRBJ1-5	TRBV5-5
TGCAGCGTTGATTCCCAGATGAACACTGAAGCTTTCTTT	CSVDSQMNTEAFF	many	NA	TRBJ1-1	TRBV29-1
TGTGCCAGTACCAAAGTGGGAGCTGAGCAGTTCTTC	CASTKVGAEQFF	NA	NA	TRBJ2-1	TRBV19
TGTGCCAGCAGGCTCGCCTATTCACCCCTCCACTTT	CASRLAYSPLHF	few	NA	TRBJ1-6	TRBV12-3/TRBV12-4
TGTGCCAGCAGTAAGCCGACAGGGAACGAGCAGTACTTC	CASSKPTGNEQYF	many	TRBD1	TRBJ2-7	TRBV6-1
TGTGCCAGCAGCTTAGGGGCGGGAGCTGCAGATACGCAGTATTTT	CASSLGAGAADTQYF	NA	TRBD2	TRBJ2-3	TRBV7-9
TGTGCCAGCAGCACATCGACAGGGGAGATACGATACAATGAGCAGTTCTTC	CASSTSTGEIRYNEQFF	many	TRBD1	TRBJ2-1	TRBV13
TGCAGTGCCACGGGAGGGGCAGTGAACACTGAAGCTTTCTTT	CSATGGAVNTEAFF	NA	NA	TRBJ1-1	TRBV20-1
TGTGCCAGCAGTCCCCTCTTAGGGGGAGGGGGTAACAATGAGCAGTTCTTC	CASSPLLGGGGNNEQFF	many	NA	TRBJ2-1	TRBV11-2
TGTGCCTGGATTGGACTAGCCCTGGCCTACGAGCAGTACTTC	CAWIGLALAYEQYF	many	TRBD2	TRBJ2-7	TRBV30
TGTGCCAGCAGTTTCCAACAGCTGGGCAGACTCGGGTCTGGCTACACCTTC	CASSFQQLGRLGSGYTF	many	NA	TRBJ1-2	TRBV27
TGTGCCAGTAGCCAACTAGCGGGAGCAGATACGCAGTATTTT	CASSQLAGADTQYF	few	TRBD2	TRBJ2-3	TRBV19
TGTGCCAGTACAGTAGTGGAGGGAGATGGCTACACCTTC	CASTVVEGDGYTF	few	NA	TRBJ1-2	TRBV19
TGTGCCAGCAGCTTAGAAGGCCCCACAGATACGCAGTATTTT	CASSLEGPTDTQYF	few	NA	TRBJ2-3	TRBV7-8
TGTGCCAGCAGTTTATTGGGCGAGGGTGAGCAGTACTTC	CASSLLGEGEQYF	many	NA	TRBJ2-7	TRBV12-3/TRBV12-4
TGCAGCGTTGCTTTCGGGACAGGGGGCCAAAATGAGCAGTTCTTC	CSVAFGTGGQNEQFF	NA	TRBD1	TRBJ2-1	TRBV29-1
TGTGTCAGCAGCGGTTTGGGTTCCACAGATACGCAGTATTTT	CVSSGLGSTDTQYF	NA	NA	TRBJ2-3	TRBV5-6